These 8 T cell receptor beta chains came from one sample sequenced in a study of cytomegalovirus exposure and HLA in healthy donors. PCR primers comprised 60 Vbeta and 13 Jbeta primers. Some clones are missing from TCRdb's copy, which holds only in-frame ones; the method was immunoSEQ multiplex PCR. The sample has about 160,000 clones, around 80% seen once. Sequencing was carried out using PBMCs. Receptors were obtained from a man in his forties in good health and CMV-seronegative.

The V gene is TRBV29-1, the J gene TRBJ1-6; TRBD1 agrees at 10 bases. V lost 5 bases and J lost 6; bases outside the gene matches: 1. CDR1 and CDR2 from the germline V gene are SQVTM and ANQGSEA. The CDR3 totals 13 residues. The CDR3 region has the DNA TGCAGCGTTCGGGACAGGGGTAATTCACCCCTCCACTTT. As protein: CSVRDRGNSPLHF.

The V gene is TRBV30, the J gene TRBJ2-5; no clear D gene. The length of the CDR3 is 14 residues. Germline CDR1 GTSNPN, CDR2 SVGIG (reference sequence). Trimming pared 0 bases from V and 5 bases from J, leaving 13 bases between. CDR3 amino acids: CAWSVPPARETQYF. CDR3 nucleotides: TGTGCCTGGAGTGTACCCCCAGCGAGGGAGACCCAGTACTTC. The whole variable domain, filled in from reference TRBV30 and TRBJ2-5, reads SQTIHQWPATLVQPVGSPLSLECTVEGTSNPNLYWYRQAAGRGLQLLFYSVGIGQISSEVPQNLSASRPQDRQFILSSKKLLLSDSGFYLCAWSVPPARETQYFGPGTRLLVL.

This clone was observed a few times. The chain is built from TRBV6-1 and TRBJ2-7, with D hard to call. Trimming pared 4 bases from V and 0 bases from J, leaving 10 bases between. Germline CDR1 is MNHNS and CDR2 is SASEGT. The length of the CDR3 is 14 residues. The CDR3 bases are TGTGCCAGCAGTGGCGGAGAAAGCTCCTACGAGCAGTACTTC. Translation gives CASSGGESSYEQYF.

This clone was picked up one time. V gene TRBV11-1 combines with J gene TRBJ2-2; TRBD1 might be the D (6 bases). The CDR3 contains 16 residues. The V end was cut by 0 bases, the J end by 5 bases, with 13 bases between. CDR1 SGHAT and CDR2 FQDESV come from the germline V gene (reference sequence). Here the CDR3 reads CASSLAGATRTGELFF. The CDR3 nucleotides are TGTGCCAGCAGCTTAGCGGGGGCCACGAGGACCGGGGAGCTGTTTTTT.

This clone was observed a handful of times. V gene TRBV5-4 combines with J gene TRBJ1-1; D ambiguous. The V gene lost 1 base and the J gene lost 5 bases, with 3 bases spanning the gap. Germline V gene data show CDR1 as SGHNT and CDR2 as YYREEE (reference sequence). The CDR3 is made up of 11 amino acids. CDR3 in amino acids: CASSLSTEAFF. CDR3 DNA: TGTGCCAGCAGCTTGTCAACTGAAGCTTTCTTT. The full variable domain, with the rest looked up from reference TRBV5-4 and TRBJ1-1, is ETGVTQSPTHLIKTRGQQVTLRCSSQSGHNTVSWYQQALGQGPQFIFQYYREEENGRGNFPPRFSGLQFPNYSSELNVNALELDDSALYLCASSLSTEAFFGQGTRLTVV.

The chain carries TRBV30 and TRBJ2-5; no clear D gene. TRBJ2-7 explains the end of the DNA better; the J call may be wrong. The CDR3 sequence is 13 residues long. From germline, CDR1 is GTSNPN and CDR2 SVGIG (reference sequence). The CDR3 loop is CAWSTSPTIEQYF. CDR3 sequence (DNA): TGTGCCTGGAGCACCTCTCCGACAATCGAGCAGTACTTC.

This chain links TRBV21-1 with TRBJ1-2. TRBV21-1 is annotated as a pseudogene. The CDR3 is 14 residues long. Here the CDR3 reads CASSIGGAGYGYTF. The CDR3 DNA follows: TGTGCCAGCAGCATAGGGGGGGCCGGGTATGGCTACACCTTC.

The genes are TRBV6-1 and TRBJ2-4; 10 bases line up with TRBD1. CDR3 length: 15 residues. Germline assignment: CDR1 MNHNS and CDR2 SASEGT. V gave up 7 bases and J gave up 5 bases; unmatched junction bases: 8. CDR3: CASTFIGTGENIQYF. DNA for the CDR3: TGTGCCAGCACCTTTATTGGGACAGGGGAAAACATTCAGTACTTC.